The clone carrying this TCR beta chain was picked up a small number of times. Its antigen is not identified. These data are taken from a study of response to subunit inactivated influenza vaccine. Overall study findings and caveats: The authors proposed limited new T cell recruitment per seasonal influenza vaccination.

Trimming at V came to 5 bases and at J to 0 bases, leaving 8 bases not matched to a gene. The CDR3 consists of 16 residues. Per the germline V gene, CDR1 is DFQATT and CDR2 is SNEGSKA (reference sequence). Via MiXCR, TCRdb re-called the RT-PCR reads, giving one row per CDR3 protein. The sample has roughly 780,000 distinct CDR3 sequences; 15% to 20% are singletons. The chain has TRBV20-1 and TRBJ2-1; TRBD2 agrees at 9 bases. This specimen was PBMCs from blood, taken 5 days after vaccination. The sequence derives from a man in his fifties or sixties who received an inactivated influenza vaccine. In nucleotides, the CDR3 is TGCAGTGCTCAACCCCTTAGCGGGAGCTCCTACAATGAGCAGTTCTTC. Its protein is CSAQPLSGSSYNEQFF.